Listed below are T cell receptor beta chains from one sample, sequenced in a study of T cells in Graves' hyperthyroidism and ophthalmopathy. MiXCR was run by TCRdb on the multiplex PCR reads, yielding one entry per CDR3 protein. The table lists fewer than 700,000 distinct CDR3 sequences, under 20% of them singletons. The sample taken for sequencing was blood. The source is a woman aged 25 to 39 with Graves' hyperthyroidism. The conserved cysteine and the conserved F or W are not part of the CDR3 here. D genes are given only for firm matches.

cdr3_aa | v_call | cdr3_length | d_call
SVVTSIYGYT | TRBV29-1 | 10 | .
ASKLGPDTQY | TRBV6-2/TRBV6-3 | 10 | .
ASSLGSTGEAF | TRBV7-9 | 11 | .
ASSHDPVTDYGYT | TRBV3-1 | 13 | .
SAVGGTVNTETF | TRBV20-1 | 12 | .
ASSLEGQDYGYT | TRBV5-1 | 12 | TRBD1
SAILAGGSSYNEQF | TRBV20-1 | 14 | TRBD2
ASSSRQGGSTDTQY | TRBV13 | 14 | TRBD1
SARSPGGSGDTQY | TRBV20-1 | 13 | TRBD2
ASGRQASGNTIY | TRBV7-2 | 12 | .
SARDSTTNNEQF | TRBV20-1 | 12 | .
SASRPAGGGGDEQF | TRBV20-1 | 14 | TRBD2
AWSVLTWGYGYT | TRBV30 | 12 | .
ASSPPPESYIITEAF | TRBV9 | 15 | .
ASSYRTSGFTGELF | TRBV7-2 | 14 | TRBD2
ASSPETRRGEQF | TRBV28 | 12 | .
ASSPRLAVSTDTQY | TRBV13 | 14 | TRBD2
ASSYSGSTSEQF | TRBV6-5 | 12 | .
ASTKRERSQETQY | TRBV11-2 | 13 | .
AISVAGANYGYT | TRBV10-3 | 12 | .
SARDTDERYSNQPQH | TRBV20-1 | 15 | .
ASSLTVRGEKLF | TRBV2 | 12 | .
AISEPGGGRAQH | TRBV10-3 | 12 | .
ASSSPRGFYNEQF | TRBV28 | 13 | .
ASSPLTGYNYNEQF | TRBV18 | 14 | .
ASSYAWGEGNTEAF | TRBV6-1 | 14 | .
ASSPDLSGREYGTQY | TRBV3-1 | 15 | TRBD2
ATVYRDRDRELF | TRBV6-1 | 12 | TRBD1
AWGRGSSTDTQY | TRBV30 | 12 | .
SARDFRGSSYNEQF | TRBV20-1 | 14 | TRBD1
ASSQVGTGGSEAF | TRBV4-1 | 13 | TRBD1